The T cell receptor beta chain described here comes from a study of T cells after yellow fever vaccination. From the 5' RACE reads, TCRdb called clonotypes with MiXCR, one entry per CDR3 protein. Among about 320,000 distinct CDR3 sequences listed, 3.5% to 4.5% were seen once. The CDR3 runs to 15 residues. Germline V lookup: CDR1 MGHRA, CDR2 YSYEKL. The V end lost 2 bases, the J end lost 0 bases, and 8 bases lay between the germline ends. Whole-study findings and limits: Boosting was followed by the reappearance of most primary-vaccination clones (about 97% CD4, 88% CD8). The secondary response peaked faster, at day 5 versus 15, but was weaker.

There are many counts of this clonotype. The target antigen is unknown. The source material was PBMCs, sampled 15 days after the yellow fever booster vaccination. This chain joins TRBV4-1 and TRBJ1-5; D might be TRBD1 (6 bases). The clonotype originates from a man between 18 and 35 years old who received the YFV17D yellow fever vaccine. CDR3 sequence (DNA): TGCGCCAGCAGCCAACGGACAGTTAGCAATCAGCCCCAGCATTTT. This encodes CASSQRTVSNQPQHF.